One and the same sample provided the 14 T cell receptor beta chains below, sequenced in a study of cytomegalovirus exposure and HLA in healthy donors. Use of 60 Vbeta and 13 Jbeta primers characterized the PCR. Using immunoSEQ multiplex PCR, the repertoire was profiled, and TCRdb retains in-frame clones only, with some absent. Of 140,000 to 150,000 clones in the sample, over 60% were seen once. The sequencing sample was made of PBMCs. These receptors were taken from a man aged 40-55 years in good health and CMV-seropositive.

The chain joins TRBV14 to TRBJ2-1; 9 nucleotides agree with TRBD1. Trimming at V came to 6 bases and at J to 9 bases, leaving 6 bases not matched to a gene. CDR1 and CDR2 (germline): SGHDN, FVKESK. The CDR3 is 13 residues long. The DNA of the CDR3 is TGTGCCAGCAGACAGGGGGCTGGAGGTGAGCAGTTCTTC. Amino acid sequence: CASRQGAGGEQFF. Drawing the rest from reference TRBV14 and TRBJ2-1, the complete variable domain is EAGVTQFPSHSVIEKGQTVTLRCDPISGHDNLYWYRRVMGKEIKFLLHFVKESKQDESGMPNNRFLAERTGGTYSTLKVQPAELEDSGVYFCASRQGAGGEQFFGPGTRLTVL.

This clone was detected once. The CDR3 is CASSFDRYSQPQHF. The DNA for the CDR3 is TGTGCCAGCAGTTTCGACAGGTACAGTCAGCCCCAGCATTTT. The chain is built from TRBV6-5 and TRBJ1-5; a possible D gene is TRBD1 (6 bases). The CDR3 sequence is 14 residues long. CDR1 is MNHEY, CDR2 SVGAGI, per germline. V was trimmed by 4 bases and J by 6 bases, leaving 13 bases between them.

The rearrangement links TRBV15 to TRBJ2-1; no clear D. Germline-derived CDR1 and CDR2 are LNHNV and YYDKDF (reference sequence). With 0 bases removed from V and 9 bases from J, the gap between germline ends came to 9 bases. This CDR3 comprises 13 residues. The CDR3 sequence is CATSRDAGAEQFF. In DNA form, the CDR3 reads TGTGCCACCAGCAGAGACGCAGGCGCTGAGCAGTTCTTC.

This clone came up a few times. V is TRBV28 and J is TRBJ2-7, with a weak D call TRBD1 (6 bases). The germline gives CDR1 MDHEN, CDR2 SYDVKM. This CDR3 contains 13 residues. V was clipped by 3 bases and J by 2 bases, with 8 bases between them. CDR3 sequence (DNA): TGTGCCAGCAGTTTTACAGGGCCCTACGAGCAGTACTTC. Translation: CASSFTGPYEQYF.

The chain carries TRBV7-3 and TRBJ2-2; TRBD1 aligns across 8 bases. This CDR3 spans 14 amino acids. The trim removed 4 bases at V and 6 bases at J, leaving 4 bases unmatched. Germline-derived CDR1 and CDR2 are SGHTA and FQGTGA. CDR3 sequence reads: CASSSGQGAGELFF. The CDR3 bases are TGTGCCAGCAGCTCCGGACAGGGCGCCGGGGAGCTGTTTTTT.

The CDR3 here is CASSLTGMNTEAFF. The CDR3 DNA is TGTGCCAGCAGCTTGACAGGGATGAACACTGAAGCTTTCTTT. V and J are TRBV5-8 and TRBJ1-1, with D perhaps matching TRBD1 (6 bases). CDR3 size: 14 residues. CDR1 is SGHTS and CDR2 is YDEGEE in the germline V gene. The germline V and J ends were trimmed by 1 base and 0 bases, with 7 bases remaining between them.

The chain carries TRBV28 and TRBJ1-1; D is possibly TRBD1 (5 bases). Germline V gene data show CDR1 as MDHEN and CDR2 as SYDVKM. The CDR3 sequence is 17 residues long. V was trimmed by 3 bases and J by 2 bases, leaving 19 bases between them. CDR3: CASSLIVVGVLNTEAFF. CDR3 coding DNA: TGTGCCAGCAGTTTGATCGTGGTAGGGGTTTTAAACACTGAAGCTTTCTTT.

The chain joins TRBV19 to TRBJ2-7; TRBD2 is a possible D gene (6 bases). CDR3 length equals 13 residues. V lost 0 bases and J lost 9, with 12 bases in between. The V gene's germline CDR1 is LNHDA and CDR2 SQIVND (reference sequence). CDR3 in DNA: TGTGCCAGTAGTATAGATCGGGGGACGCCGCAGTACTTC. Residues: CASSIDRGTPQYF.

This chain connects TRBV18 to TRBJ1-1; TRBD1 might be the D (5 bases). Trimming took off 3 bases at V and 3 bases at J, with 11 bases between the two ends. The CDR3 runs to 14 residues. In germline, CDR1 is KGHSH, CDR2 LQKENI. Here the CDR3 DNA reads TGTGCCAGCTCACCTAACGAAGGGGACACTGAAGCTTTCTTT. Encoded protein: CASSPNEGDTEAFF.

V usage is TRBV5-1 and J usage is TRBJ1-4, with unresolved D. Trimming took 0 bases from V and 7 from J, leaving 10 bases between them. The germline gives CDR1 SGHRS, CDR2 YFSETQ. The CDR3 sequence is 14 residues long. CDR3 bases: TGCGCCAGCAGCTTGGGAGGGATCGGTGAAAAACTGTTTTTT. As protein: CASSLGGIGEKLFF. The variable domain in full, with the rest retrieved from reference TRBV5-1 and TRBJ1-4, is KAGVTQTPRYLIKTRGQQVTLSCSPISGHRSVSWYQQTPGQGLQFLFEYFSETQRNKGNFPGRFSGRQFSNSRSEMNVSTLELGDSALYLCASSLGGIGEKLFFGSGTQLSVL.

The chain employs TRBV6-6 and TRBJ1-1, with a possible D match to TRBD1 (6 bases). This CDR3 has 11 residues. Germline loops: CDR1 MNHNY, CDR2 SVGAGI (reference sequence). The CDR3 loop reads CASYRDTEAFF. DNA of the CDR3: TGTGCTAGCTACAGGGACACTGAAGCTTTCTTT.

The chain carries TRBV7-6 and TRBJ2-7, with 9 nucleotides matching TRBD2. CDR1 is SGHVS and CDR2 is FNYEAQ in the germline V gene. V dropped 1 base and J dropped 5; count of bases not matched to a gene: 9. The CDR3 loop spans 16 amino acids. The CDR3 loop is CASSLGGSSGTDEQYF. The CDR3 DNA follows: TGTGCCAGCAGCTTAGGCGGTTCTAGCGGGACGGACGAGCAGTACTTC.

The chain combines TRBV7-9 with TRBJ2-3; possibly TRBD1 for D (6 bases). Germline V gives CDR1 SEHNR, CDR2 FQNEAQ (reference sequence). This CDR3 region has 14 residues. Trimming pared 2 bases from V and 9 bases from J, leaving 15 bases between. The CDR3 reads CASSLNRGQHTQYF. The CDR3 nucleotides are TGTGCCAGCAGCTTAAATCGTGGACAGCACACGCAGTATTTT.

J is TRBJ2-5 and V is TRBV5-6; 8 bases are shared with TRBD1. Germline CDR1 reads SGHDT; CDR2 reads YYEEEE. The V segment lost 4 bases and the J segment 10 bases; nucleotides outside the gene matches: 9. The CDR3 runs to 13 residues. As DNA, the CDR3 is TGTGCCAGCAGCCCGGTGGCAGGGGGCATCCAGTACTTC. This codes for CASSPVAGGIQYF.